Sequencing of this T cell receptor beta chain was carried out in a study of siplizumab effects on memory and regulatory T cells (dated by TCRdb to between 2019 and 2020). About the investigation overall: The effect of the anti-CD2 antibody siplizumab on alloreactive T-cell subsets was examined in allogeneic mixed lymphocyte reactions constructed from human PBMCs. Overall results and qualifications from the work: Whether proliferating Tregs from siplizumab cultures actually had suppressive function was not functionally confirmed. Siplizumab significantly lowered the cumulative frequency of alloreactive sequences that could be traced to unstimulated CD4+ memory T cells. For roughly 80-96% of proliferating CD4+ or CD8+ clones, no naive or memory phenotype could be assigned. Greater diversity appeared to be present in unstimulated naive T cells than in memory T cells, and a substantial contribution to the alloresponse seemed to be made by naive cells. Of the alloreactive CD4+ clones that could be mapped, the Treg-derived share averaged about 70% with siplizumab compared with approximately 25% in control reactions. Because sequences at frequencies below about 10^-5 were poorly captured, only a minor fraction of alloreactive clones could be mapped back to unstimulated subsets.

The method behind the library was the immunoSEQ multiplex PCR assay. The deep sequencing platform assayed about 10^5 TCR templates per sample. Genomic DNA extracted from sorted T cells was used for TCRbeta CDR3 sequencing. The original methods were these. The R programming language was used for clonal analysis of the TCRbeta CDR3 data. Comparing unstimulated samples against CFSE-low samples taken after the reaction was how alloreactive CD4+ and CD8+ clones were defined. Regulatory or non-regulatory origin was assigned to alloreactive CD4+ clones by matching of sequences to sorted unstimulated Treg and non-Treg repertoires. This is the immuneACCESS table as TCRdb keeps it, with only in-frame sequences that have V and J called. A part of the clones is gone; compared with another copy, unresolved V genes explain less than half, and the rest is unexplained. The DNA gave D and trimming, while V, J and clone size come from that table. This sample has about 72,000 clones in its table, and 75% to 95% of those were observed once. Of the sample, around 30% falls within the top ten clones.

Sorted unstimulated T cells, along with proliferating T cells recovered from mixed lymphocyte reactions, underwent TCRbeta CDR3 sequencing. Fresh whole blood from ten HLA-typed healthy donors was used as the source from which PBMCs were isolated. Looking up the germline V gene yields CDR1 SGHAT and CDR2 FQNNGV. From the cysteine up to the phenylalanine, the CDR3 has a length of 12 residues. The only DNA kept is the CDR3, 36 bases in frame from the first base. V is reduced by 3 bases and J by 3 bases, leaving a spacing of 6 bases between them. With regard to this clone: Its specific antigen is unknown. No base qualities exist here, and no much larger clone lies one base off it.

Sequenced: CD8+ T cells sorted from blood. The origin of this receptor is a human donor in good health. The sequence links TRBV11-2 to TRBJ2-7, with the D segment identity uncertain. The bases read TGTGCCAGCAGCTTGGGTTTCTACGAGCAGTACTTC. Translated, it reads CASSLGFYEQYF.